The 25 T cell receptor beta chains below all came from one sample that was sequenced in a study of cytomegalovirus exposure and HLA in healthy donors. PCR amplification relied on 60 Vbeta primers (plus 13 Jbeta primers). The repertoire was sequenced with immunoSEQ multiplex PCR; TCRdb's copy has only in-frame clones and lacks some. The specimen's table records just under 65,000 clones. Sequenced: PBMCs. The receptors here all came from a boy between 10 and 17 years old in good health and CMV-seronegative.

The chain recombines TRBV7-2 with TRBJ2-5; D ambiguous. Germline CDR1 is SGHTA and CDR2 is FQGNSA. V lost 1 base, J lost 2 bases, and 8 bases lay in between. The CDR3 sequence is 14 residues long. The CDR3 reads CASSLGALQETQYF. DNA for the CDR3: TGTGCCAGCAGCTTAGGGGCCTTACAAGAGACCCAGTACTTC.

V is TRBV4-2 and J is TRBJ1-4; D is possibly TRBD1 (6 bases). Trimming took off 4 bases at V and 6 bases at J, with 15 bases between the two ends. The germline gives CDR1 LGHNA, CDR2 YNFKEQ. The length of the CDR3 is 15 residues. CDR3: CASSPGTGKDEKLFF. CDR3 DNA: TGTGCCAGCAGCCCGGGAACAGGGAAAGATGAAAAACTGTTTTTT.

In DNA, the CDR3 is TGCGCCAGCAGCCAAGTCTTAGTAGGAACAGGGTACGGTGGCTACACCTTC. Its translation: CASSQVLVGTGYGGYTF. The J gene is TRBJ1-2, the V gene TRBV4-1, with D perhaps matching TRBD1 (6 bases). Germline CDR1 is MGHRA and CDR2 is YSYEKL. The CDR3 spans 17 residues. V was cut by 1 base and J by 7 bases, with 22 bases left in between.

The chain joins TRBV11-2 to TRBJ2-2; 7 positions match TRBD2. With V trimmed by 1 base and J by 0 bases, 5 bases remained unmatched. Looked up from germline, CDR1 is SGHAT and CDR2 is FQNNGV. This CDR3 has 17 amino acids. CDR3 region: CASSLVGGNANTGELFF. Here the CDR3 DNA reads TGTGCCAGCAGCTTAGTCGGGGGGAATGCGAACACCGGGGAGCTGTTTTTT.

This chain links TRBV5-6 with TRBJ2-7; D might be TRBD1 (6 bases). Trimming removed 4 bases at V and 3 bases at J, with 17 bases between. The CDR3 loop spans 15 amino acids. Germline V gene lookup returns CDR1 SGHDT and CDR2 YYEEEE. The chain's CDR3 is CASSPNVIGGYEQYF. The DNA for the CDR3 is TGTGCCAGCAGCCCGAACGTGATAGGGGGCTACGAGCAGTACTTC.

The rearrangement joins TRBV5-1 to TRBJ2-3; maybe TRBD1 (5 bases). The CDR3 sequence is 15 residues long. Per the germline V gene, CDR1 is SGHRS and CDR2 is YFSETQ. V lost 4 bases to trimming and J lost 0 bases, with 12 bases between them. This CDR3 is CASSPGQTSTDTQYF. In DNA, the CDR3 is TGCGCCAGCAGCCCCGGACAAACAAGCACAGATACGCAGTATTTT.

The chain uses TRBV5-1 and TRBJ2-3, with D uncertain. This CDR3 has 11 amino acids. V was cut by 2 bases and J by 6 bases, with 4 bases left in between. The germline V gene has CDR1 SGHRS and CDR2 YFSETQ. The CDR3 region has the DNA TGCGCCAGCAGCTTTGGCGATACGCAGTATTTT. Translated, it gives CASSFGDTQYF. Drawing the rest from reference TRBV5-1 and TRBJ2-3, the complete variable domain is KAGVTQTPRYLIKTRGQQVTLSCSPISGHRSVSWYQQTPGQGLQFLFEYFSETQRNKGNFPGRFSGRQFSNSRSEMNVSTLELGDSALYLCASSFGDTQYFGPGTRLTVL.

This chain connects TRBV7-9 to TRBJ1-2; D unclear. V was trimmed by 1 base and J by 4 bases, leaving 4 bases between them. This CDR3 region has 12 residues. The V gene's germline CDR1 is SEHNR and CDR2 FQNEAQ (reference sequence). CDR3 bases: TGTGCCAGCAGCTTAGGCAGCTATGGCTACACCTTC. Its protein product is CASSLGSYGYTF.

The rearrangement uses TRBV15 and TRBJ1-4; 8 bases map to TRBD1. Germline V gene data show CDR1 as LNHNV and CDR2 as YYDKDF (reference sequence). The V and J ends lost 3 bases and 6 bases, in that order; junction bases with no gene match: 6. The CDR3 covers 15 residues. The chain's CDR3 is CATSSPDRVDEKLFF. CDR3 DNA: TGTGCCACCAGCAGCCCGGACAGGGTGGATGAAAAACTGTTTTTT. The complete variable domain, with remaining parts taken from reference TRBV15 and TRBJ1-4, reads DAMVIQNPRYQVTQFGKPVTLSCSQTLNHNVMYWYQQKSSQAPKLLFHYYDKDFNNEADTPDNFQSRRPNTSFCFLDIRSPGLGDTAMYLCATSSPDRVDEKLFFGSGTQLSVL.

The chain links TRBV6-5 to TRBJ2-2, with 8 nucleotides matching TRBD2. V shed 3 bases and J 8 bases; nucleotides not matched to a gene: 5. The CDR3 is 14 residues long. The germline V gene has CDR1 MNHEY and CDR2 SVGAGI. CDR3 sequence reads: CASSYQAGAGELFF. CDR3 nucleotides: TGTGCCAGCAGTTATCAAGCGGGAGCGGGGGAGCTGTTTTTT.

The V and J genes are TRBV6-6 and TRBJ1-1; a weak D match, TRBD1 (6 bases). The CDR3 is 13 residues long. The germline V and J ends were trimmed by 4 bases and 5 bases, with 11 bases remaining between them. CDR1 is MNHNY, CDR2 SVGAGI, per germline (reference sequence). DNA for the CDR3: TGTGCCAGCAGTTCAACGCAGGGGACTGAAGCTTTCTTT. It encodes CASSSTQGTEAFF.

This chain connects TRBV11-3 to TRBJ1-1; no clear D gene. Germline CDR1 reads SGHNT; CDR2 reads YENEEA. V lost 3 bases and J lost 4, with 9 bases in between. The CDR3 is 13 residues long. CDR3 loop: CASSFNEGTEAFF. In nucleotides, the CDR3 is TGTGCCAGCAGCTTTAACGAGGGCACTGAAGCTTTCTTT.

This rearrangement joins TRBV6-5 to TRBJ2-5, with D maybe TRBD1 (5 bases). The J call is in doubt because the DNA end fits TRBJ2-7 better. The CDR3 spans 13 residues. Germline CDR1 reads MNHEY; CDR2 reads SVGAGI. CDR3 in DNA: TGTGCCAGCAGCCGCCTTAGGGGCGCCGAGCAGTACTTC. This gives the protein CASSRLRGAEQYF.

The genes are TRBV4-1 and TRBJ1-3; TRBD1 is a possible D gene (5 bases). There are 15 residues in the CDR3. Germline CDR1 is MGHRA and CDR2 is YSYEKL. The ends were cut back, 1 base at V and 1 base at J, with 8 bases in the middle. CDR3 in amino acids: CASSQGQSSGNTIYF. The CDR3 DNA is TGCGCCAGCAGCCAAGGACAGTCGTCTGGAAACACCATATATTTT.

With respect to this clone: A junction boundary mismatches the germline segment, possibly from a read error. This sequence joins TRBV7-9 and TRBJ2-7, with 7 bases that match TRBD2. The CDR3 loop spans 15 amino acids. Germline values: CDR1 SEHNR, CDR2 FQNEAQ (reference sequence). The CDR3: CASSRGDLRTGEQHF. The CDR3 DNA sequence: TGTGCCAGCAGCCGGGGGGACCTCCGCACGGGCGAGCAGCACTTC.

The chain joins TRBV30 to TRBJ1-1; D gene unclear. The length of the CDR3 is 14 residues. Trimming took 5 bases from V and 6 from J, leaving 19 bases between them. CDR1 is GTSNPN, CDR2 SVGIG, per germline (reference sequence). The CDR3 is CAWGRSVVGAEAFF. The CDR3 region has the DNA TGTGCCTGGGGTCGATCGGTAGTGGGCGCTGAAGCTTTCTTT.

The rearrangement links TRBV6-1 to TRBJ1-4, with a tentative D call TRBD1 (6 bases). Per the germline V gene, CDR1 is MNHNS and CDR2 is SASEGT. Trimming shortened V by 5 bases and J by 6 bases, and 16 bases separated the two germline ends. The CDR3 length is 15 residues. The CDR3 spells CASSPTGWEDEKLFF. The CDR3 nucleotides read TGTGCCAGCAGTCCTACAGGGTGGGAAGATGAAAAACTGTTTTTT.

This chain links TRBV5-6 with TRBJ2-1; 8 positions match TRBD2. V shed 0 bases, J shed 0 bases, and the junction held 5 bases outside the gene matches. The CDR3 covers 17 residues. From germline, CDR1 is SGHDT and CDR2 YYEEEE. The CDR3 is CASSLGASGFSYNEQFF. In DNA, the CDR3 is TGTGCCAGCAGCTTGGGGGCTAGCGGGTTCTCCTACAATGAGCAGTTCTTC.

The CDR3 loop reads CASSKSLTGDMGYTF. The CDR3 DNA reads as TGTGCCAGTAGTAAATCCCTGACAGGGGATATGGGCTACACCTTC. J is TRBJ1-2 and V is TRBV19, with 8 bases lining up with TRBD1. Germline V gene data show CDR1 as LNHDA and CDR2 as SQIVND (reference sequence). V shed 4 bases, J shed 8 bases, and the junction held 12 bases outside the gene matches. This CDR3 region has 15 residues. The full variable domain, rest sourced from reference TRBV19 and TRBJ1-2, is DGGITQSPKYLFRKEGQNVTLSCEQNLNHDAMYWYRQDPGQGLRLIYYSQIVNDFQKGDIAEGYSVSREKKESFPLTVTSAQKNPTAFYLCASSKSLTGDMGYTFGSGTRLTVV.

The gene calls are TRBV10-3 and TRBJ2-7; tentative D call: TRBD1 (6 bases). This CDR3 spans 15 amino acids. V lost 7 bases and J lost 2, with 18 bases in between. The germline V gene has CDR1 ENHRY and CDR2 SYGVKD. The CDR3 DNA is TGTGCCATCATGAACCAAGGGGGAAGCGCCTACGAGCAGTACTTC. Translated: CAIMNQGGSAYEQYF.

This sequence joins TRBV4-1 and TRBJ1-2, with D perhaps matching TRBD1 (6 bases). The germline V gene encodes CDR1 MGHRA and CDR2 YSYEKL. The V gene lost 0 bases and the J gene lost 8 bases, with 13 bases spanning the gap. The CDR3 loop spans 14 amino acids. The CDR3 reads CASSQDQGGFGYTF. DNA of the CDR3: TGCGCCAGCAGCCAAGATCAAGGGGGATTCGGCTACACCTTC.

The chain carries TRBV6-6 and TRBJ2-7, with TRBD2 matching 7 bases. Germline assignment: CDR1 MNHNY and CDR2 SVGAGI (reference sequence). The junction had 3 bases not matched to a gene; V was cut back by 2 bases and J by 2 bases. The CDR3 spans 14 residues. This CDR3 is CASSYRGDPYEQYF. DNA for the CDR3: TGTGCCAGCAGTTACCGGGGGGATCCCTACGAGCAGTACTTC.

The chain uses TRBV27 and TRBJ2-5; no clear D. CDR1 is MNHEY, CDR2 SMNVEV, per germline (reference sequence). Trimming cost V 5 bases and J 3 bases, with 7 bases left between them. The CDR3 is made up of 12 amino acids. The CDR3 DNA follows: TGTGCCAGCAGTCCCTTCGAAGAGACCCAGTACTTC. Protein product: CASSPFEETQYF.

The chain links TRBV11-3 to TRBJ2-3; no clear D. V was shortened by 3 bases and J by 6 bases, with 7 bases between the two germline ends. CDR1 and CDR2 from the germline V gene are SGHNT and YENEEA. The CDR3 spans 12 residues. CDR3 amino acids: CASSFGDDTQYF. CDR3 nucleotides: TGTGCCAGCAGCTTTGGAGATGATACGCAGTATTTT.

Points on this clone: Mismatch with germline at one junction end may stem from a read error. Other DNA sequences in this specimen translate into the identical CDR3. The chain employs TRBV7-3 and TRBJ2-6; weak D call: TRBD1 (6 bases). The CDR3 is 15 amino acids. The germline V gene has CDR1 SGHTA and CDR2 FQGTGA. For the CDR3, the DNA is TGTGCCAGCAGCTGGGACACTGCTGGGGCCAATGTCCTGACTTTC. This translates into CASSWDTAGANVLTF.